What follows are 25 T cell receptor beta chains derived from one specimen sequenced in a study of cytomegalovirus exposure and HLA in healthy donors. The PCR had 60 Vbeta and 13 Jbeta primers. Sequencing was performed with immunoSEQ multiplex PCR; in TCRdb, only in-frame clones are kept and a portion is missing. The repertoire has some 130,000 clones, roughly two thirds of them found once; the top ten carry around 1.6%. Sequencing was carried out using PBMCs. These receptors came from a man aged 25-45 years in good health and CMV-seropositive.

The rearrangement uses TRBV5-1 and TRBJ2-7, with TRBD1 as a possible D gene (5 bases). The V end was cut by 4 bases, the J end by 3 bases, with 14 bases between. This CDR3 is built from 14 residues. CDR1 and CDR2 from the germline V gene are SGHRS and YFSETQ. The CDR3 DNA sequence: TGCGCCAGCAGCGTAAAGGGGTATGTCTACGAGCAGTACTTC. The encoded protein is CASSVKGYVYEQYF. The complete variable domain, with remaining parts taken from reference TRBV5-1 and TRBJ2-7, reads KAGVTQTPRYLIKTRGQQVTLSCSPISGHRSVSWYQQTPGQGLQFLFEYFSETQRNKGNFPGRFSGRQFSNSRSEMNVSTLELGDSALYLCASSVKGYVYEQYFGPGTRLTVT.

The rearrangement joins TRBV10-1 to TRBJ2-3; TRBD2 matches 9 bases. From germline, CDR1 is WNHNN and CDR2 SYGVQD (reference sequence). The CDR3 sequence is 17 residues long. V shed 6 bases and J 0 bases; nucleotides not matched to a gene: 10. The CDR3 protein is CASSPIGLALSTDTQYF. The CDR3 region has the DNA TGCGCCAGCAGCCCGATCGGACTAGCGCTTAGCACAGATACGCAGTATTTT.

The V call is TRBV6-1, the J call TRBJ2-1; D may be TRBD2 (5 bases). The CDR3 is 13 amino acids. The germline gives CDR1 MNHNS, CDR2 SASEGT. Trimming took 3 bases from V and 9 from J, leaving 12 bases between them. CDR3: CASSEEVFREQFF. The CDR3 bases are TGTGCCAGCAGTGAGGAGGTTTTTCGTGAGCAGTTCTTC.

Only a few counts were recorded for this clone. CDR3 bases: TGTGCCAGCTCGAAGGGGCACCTACTCTCCTACGAGCAGTACTTC. This translates into CASSKGHLLSYEQYF. The rearrangement uses TRBV7-9 and TRBJ2-7; D possibly corresponds to TRBD1 (5 bases). CDR3 length: 15 residues. Germline V CDR1 and CDR2: SEHNR, FQNEAQ (reference sequence). Trimming removed 8 bases from V and 0 bases from J, with 17 bases in between.

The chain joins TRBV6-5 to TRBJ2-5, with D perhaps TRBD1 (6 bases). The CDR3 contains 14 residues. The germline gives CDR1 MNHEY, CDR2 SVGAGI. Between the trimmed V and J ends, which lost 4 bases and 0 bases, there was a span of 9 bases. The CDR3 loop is CASSLTGDQETQYF. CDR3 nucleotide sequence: TGTGCCAGCAGTTTGACAGGCGACCAAGAGACCCAGTACTTC.

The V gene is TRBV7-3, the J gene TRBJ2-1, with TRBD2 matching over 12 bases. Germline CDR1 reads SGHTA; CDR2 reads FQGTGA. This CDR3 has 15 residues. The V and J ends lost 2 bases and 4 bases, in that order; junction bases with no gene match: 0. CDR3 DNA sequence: TGTGCCAGCAGCTTAGGGACTAGCGGGTACAATGAGCAGTTCTTC. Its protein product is CASSLGTSGYNEQFF.

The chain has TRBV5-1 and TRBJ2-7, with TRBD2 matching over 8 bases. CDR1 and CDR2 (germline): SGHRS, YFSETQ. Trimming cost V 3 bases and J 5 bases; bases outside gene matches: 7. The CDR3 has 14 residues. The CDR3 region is CASSSTGGPDEQYF. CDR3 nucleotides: TGCGCCAGCAGCTCCACGGGAGGGCCGGACGAGCAGTACTTC.

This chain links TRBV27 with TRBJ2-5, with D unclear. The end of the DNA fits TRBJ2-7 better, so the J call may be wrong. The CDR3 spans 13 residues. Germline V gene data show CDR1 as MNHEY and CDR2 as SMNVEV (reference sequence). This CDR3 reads CASSPIRDYEQYF. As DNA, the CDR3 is TGTGCCAGCAGTCCGATCCGAGACTACGAGCAGTACTTC.

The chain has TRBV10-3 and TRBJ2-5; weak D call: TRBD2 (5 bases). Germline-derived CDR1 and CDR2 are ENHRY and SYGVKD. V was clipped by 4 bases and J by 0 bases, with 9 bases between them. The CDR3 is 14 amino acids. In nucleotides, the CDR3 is TGTGCCATCAGTGGTCTAGCAGACCAAGAGACCCAGTACTTC. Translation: CAISGLADQETQYF.

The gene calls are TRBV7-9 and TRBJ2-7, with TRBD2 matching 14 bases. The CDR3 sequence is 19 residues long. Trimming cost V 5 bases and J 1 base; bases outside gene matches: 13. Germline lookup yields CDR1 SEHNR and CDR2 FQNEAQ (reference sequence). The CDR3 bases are TGTGCCAGCAGCCCAAAAGTGGGACTAGCGGGAGTGGCGTCCTACGAGCAGTACTTC. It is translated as CASSPKVGLAGVASYEQYF. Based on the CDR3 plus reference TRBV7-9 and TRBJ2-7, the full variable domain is DTGVSQNPRHKITKRGQNVTFRCDPISEHNRLYWYRQTLGQGPEFLTYFQNEAQLEKSRLLSDRFSAERPKGSFSTLEIQRTEQGDSAMYLCASSPKVGLAGVASYEQYFGPGTRLTVT.

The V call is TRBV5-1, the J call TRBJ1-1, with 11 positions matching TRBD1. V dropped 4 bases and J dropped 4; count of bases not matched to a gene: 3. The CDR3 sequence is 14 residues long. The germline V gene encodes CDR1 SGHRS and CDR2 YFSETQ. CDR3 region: CASSTGTGGTEAFF. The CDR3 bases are TGCGCCAGCAGCACCGGGACAGGGGGCACTGAAGCTTTCTTT.

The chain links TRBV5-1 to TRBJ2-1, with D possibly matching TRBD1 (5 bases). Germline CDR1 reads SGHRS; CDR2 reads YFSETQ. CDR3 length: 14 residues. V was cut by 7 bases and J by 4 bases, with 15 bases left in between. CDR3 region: CASWGAPSYNEQFF. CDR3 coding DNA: TGCGCCAGCTGGGGCGCTCCTTCTTACAATGAGCAGTTCTTC.

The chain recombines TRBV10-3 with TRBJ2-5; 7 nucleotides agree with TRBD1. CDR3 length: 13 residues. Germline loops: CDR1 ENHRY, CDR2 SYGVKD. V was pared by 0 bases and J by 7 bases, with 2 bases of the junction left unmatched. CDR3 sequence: CAISESTGLTQYF. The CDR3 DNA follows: TGTGCCATCAGTGAGTCGACAGGGTTGACCCAGTACTTC.

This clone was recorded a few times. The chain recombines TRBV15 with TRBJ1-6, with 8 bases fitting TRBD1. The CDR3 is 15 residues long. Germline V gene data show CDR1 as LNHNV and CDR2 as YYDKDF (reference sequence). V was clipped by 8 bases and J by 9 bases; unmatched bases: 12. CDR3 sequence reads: CATGAGQGQFSPLHF. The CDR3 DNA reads TGTGCCACCGGGGCAGGACAGGGTCAATTTTCACCCCTCCACTTT. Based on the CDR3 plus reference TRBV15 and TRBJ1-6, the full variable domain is DAMVIQNPRYQVTQFGKPVTLSCSQTLNHNVMYWYQQKSSQAPKLLFHYYDKDFNNEADTPDNFQSRRPNTSFCFLDIRSPGLGDTAMYLCATGAGQGQFSPLHFGNGTRLTVT.

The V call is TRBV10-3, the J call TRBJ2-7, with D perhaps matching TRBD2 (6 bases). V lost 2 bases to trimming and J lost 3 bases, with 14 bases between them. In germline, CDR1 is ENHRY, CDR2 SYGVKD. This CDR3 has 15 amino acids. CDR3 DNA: TGTGCCATCAGTGAGGCCGGGGGAGTGGGCTACGAGCAGTACTTC. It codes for CAISEAGGVGYEQYF.

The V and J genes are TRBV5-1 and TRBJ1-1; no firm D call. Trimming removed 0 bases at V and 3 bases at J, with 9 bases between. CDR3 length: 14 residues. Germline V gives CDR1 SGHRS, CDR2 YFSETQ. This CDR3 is CASSLVSPDTEAFF. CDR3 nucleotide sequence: TGCGCCAGCAGCTTGGTTAGTCCTGACACTGAAGCTTTCTTT.

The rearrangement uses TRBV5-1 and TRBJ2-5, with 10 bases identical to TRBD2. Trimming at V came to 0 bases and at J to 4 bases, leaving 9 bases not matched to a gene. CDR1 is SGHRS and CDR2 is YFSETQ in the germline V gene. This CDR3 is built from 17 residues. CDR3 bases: TGCGCCAGCAGCTTGGGAGGGAGACTAGCGGGCGCAGAGACCCAGTACTTC. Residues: CASSLGGRLAGAETQYF.

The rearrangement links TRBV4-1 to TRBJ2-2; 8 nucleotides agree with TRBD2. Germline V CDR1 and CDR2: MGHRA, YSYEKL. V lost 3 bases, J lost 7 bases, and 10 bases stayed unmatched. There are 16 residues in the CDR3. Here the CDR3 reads CASSQTKREGGGELFF. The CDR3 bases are TGCGCCAGCAGCCAGACTAAACGGGAGGGTGGCGGGGAGCTGTTTTTT.

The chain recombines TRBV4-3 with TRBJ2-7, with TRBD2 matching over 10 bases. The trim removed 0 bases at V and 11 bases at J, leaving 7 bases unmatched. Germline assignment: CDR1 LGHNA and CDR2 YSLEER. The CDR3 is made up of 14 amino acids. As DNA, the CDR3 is TGCGCCAGCAGCCAAGACCACTTAGGACTAGCGGAGTACTTC. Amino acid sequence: CASSQDHLGLAEYF.

The CDR3: CASSDRLASYNEQFF. In DNA, the CDR3 is TGTGCCAGCAGCGACCGACTAGCCTCCTACAATGAGCAGTTCTTC. The chain employs TRBV9 and TRBJ2-1; 7 positions agree with TRBD2. The V and J ends lost 3 bases and 0 bases, in that order; junction bases with no gene match: 3. From germline, CDR1 is SGDLS and CDR2 YYNGEE. This CDR3 is built from 15 residues.

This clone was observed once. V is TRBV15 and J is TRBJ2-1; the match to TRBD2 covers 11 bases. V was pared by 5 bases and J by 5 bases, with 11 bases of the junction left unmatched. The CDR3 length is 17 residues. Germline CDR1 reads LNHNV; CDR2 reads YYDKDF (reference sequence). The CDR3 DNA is TGTGCCACCAGCGGAAGGCCGGGACTAGCGGCAAACAATGAGCAGTTCTTC. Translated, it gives CATSGRPGLAANNEQFF.

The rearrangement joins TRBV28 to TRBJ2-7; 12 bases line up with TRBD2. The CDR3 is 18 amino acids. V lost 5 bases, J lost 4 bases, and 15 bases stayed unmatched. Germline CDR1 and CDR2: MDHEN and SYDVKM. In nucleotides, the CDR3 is TGTGCCAGCAGTCCCCCCCCCGTGACTAGCGGGAGTGGGTACGAGCAGTACTTC. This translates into CASSPPPVTSGSGYEQYF.

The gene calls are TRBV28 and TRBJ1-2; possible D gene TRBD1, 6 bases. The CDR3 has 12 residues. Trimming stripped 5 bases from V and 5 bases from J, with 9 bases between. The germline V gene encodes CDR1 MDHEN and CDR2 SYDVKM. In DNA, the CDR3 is TGTGCCAGCAGTCTCGACAGGTATGGCTACACCTTC. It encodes CASSLDRYGYTF.

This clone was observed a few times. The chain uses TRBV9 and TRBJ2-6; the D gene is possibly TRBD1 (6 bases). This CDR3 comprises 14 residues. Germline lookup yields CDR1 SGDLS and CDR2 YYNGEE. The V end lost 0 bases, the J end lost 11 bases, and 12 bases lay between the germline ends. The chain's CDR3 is CASSVDGTSHVLTF. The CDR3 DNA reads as TGTGCCAGCAGCGTAGACGGGACAAGCCACGTCCTGACTTTC.

As DNA, the CDR3 is TGCGCCGCAGGACAGGAGTACGAGCAGTACTTC. This encodes CAAGQEYEQYF. The chain links TRBV10-2 to TRBJ2-7; TRBD1 matches at 7 bases. V was clipped by 11 bases and J by 4 bases; unmatched bases: 5. From germline, CDR1 is WSHSY and CDR2 SAAADI. The CDR3 contains 11 residues.